This T cell receptor beta chain originates from a study of T cell repertoires in cytomegalovirus infection. The study's findings and limits: In two of eight donors, the top clonotype was HLA-C-restricted CMV-specific. Identification of carriers of CMV plus the relevant HLA was performed using cumulative public TCR beta family frequency.

This clonotype was counted only a few times. The antigen is undetermined. TCRdb independently ran MiXCR on the reads; one entry per CDR3 protein. This sample has about 740,000 distinct CDR3 sequences, with roughly 36% found just once. Germline lookup yields CDR1 LGHNA and CDR2 YNFKEQ. This CDR3 has 16 amino acids. V lost 0 bases to trimming and J lost 8 bases, with 14 bases between them. The gene calls are TRBV4-2 and TRBJ1-6; a possible D gene is TRBD1 (5 bases). The sequenced sample consisted of PBMCs. The origin of this receptor is a human donor in good health (CMV status not recorded). Some clones in this sample may be carry-over from other donors' samples. The DNA for the CDR3 is TGTGCCAGCAGCCAAGATGCGAGGGGCGCGGATTCACCCCTCCACTTT. Its translation is CASSQDARGADSPLHF.